This TCR beta chain is from a study of blood T cell repertoires in COVID-19. Study information: T cells, B-cell-depleted T cells, or PBMCs provided the cDNA or gDNA that served as material.

TCRdb's copy holds only in-frame clones and misses some; the assay was immunoSEQ multiplex PCR. The data hold about 180,000 clones, with roughly 87% observed a single time. Trimming removed 8 bases from V and 4 bases from J, with 14 bases in between. Looked up from germline, CDR1 is SQVTM and CDR2 is ANQGSEA. The CDR3 has 12 residues. This chain joins TRBV29-1 and TRBJ1-1, with a tentative D call TRBD1 (6 bases). The receptor was derived from a woman between 50 and 59 years old with acute or convalescent COVID-19. Input material: peripheral blood. The CDR3 protein is CSFIRGRTEAFF. CDR3 nucleotides: TGCAGCTTCATCAGGGGTCGCACTGAAGCTTTCTTT.